These 2 T cell receptor beta chains came from one sample sequenced in a study of patients and donors after allogeneic stem cell transplantation. One entry per CDR3 protein, called by TCRdb with MiXCR from the RT-PCR reads. Here the sample spans roughly 140,000 distinct CDR3 sequences, approximately 40% being singletons. Sequencing was carried out using blood, either unsorted or a sorted T cell fraction (not recorded which). The source is a human donor who was either an allogeneic HSCT recipient or a stem cell or donor lymphocyte infusion donor (not recorded which). It is not recorded whose cells these are; they may come from a transplant donor.

V and J are TRBV7-2 and TRBJ1-5; no clear D. This CDR3 is 15 amino acids long. The V end lost 5 bases, the J end lost 0 bases, and 11 bases lay between the germline ends. Germline loops: CDR1 SGHTA, CDR2 FQGNSA. Here the CDR3 reads CASSPVPYSNQPQHF. The CDR3 nucleotides are TGTGCCAGCAGCCCAGTCCCGTATAGCAATCAGCCCCAGCATTTT.

The chain has TRBV7-2 and TRBJ1-6; D is unresolved. The CDR3 contains 18 residues. Germline lookup yields CDR1 SGHTA and CDR2 FQGNSA. Trimming left V 2 bases short and J 0 bases short, with 14 bases between. The CDR3 is CASSLSVSRSSYNSPLHF. The CDR3 coding sequence is TGTGCCAGCAGCTTATCCGTTTCTCGGAGCTCCTATAATTCACCCCTCCACTTT.